Listed below are T cell receptor beta chains from one sample, sequenced in a study of siplizumab effects on memory and regulatory T cells. Only in-frame clones appear in the TCRdb table, and some are missing; sequencing was by immunoSEQ multiplex PCR. Of roughly 110,000 clones listed, around 95% are singletons. The sequenced sample consisted of non-Treg CD4+ T cells sorted from blood. These receptors came from a human donor in good health. Both conserved end residues are part of each CDR3. A D gene is named only where the DNA matches it firmly. Size tells how often a clone was seen (once, few, many) or the class of an expanded clone, and some rows leave it out.

d_call j_call v_call clone_size cdr3_aa cdr3_nt
NA TRBJ2-6 TRBV21-1 NA CASSNRDSTAGANVLTF TGTGCCAGCAGCAATAGGGACAGCACGGCTGGGGCCAACGTCCTGACTTTC
TRBD1 TRBJ2-5 TRBV4-1 NA CASSQDPGTGMQTQYF TGCGCCAGCAGCCAAGATCCCGGGACAGGGATGCAGACCCAGTACTTC
NA TRBJ1-2 TRBV21-1 NA CASSKESYWGVAGYTF TGTGCCAGCAGCAAAGAGAGTTACTGGGGGGTCGCTGGCTACACCTTC
TRBD2 TRBJ2-1 TRBV7-2 NA CASSLALAGGNEQFF TGTGCCAGCAGCTTAGCACTAGCGGGGGGCAATGAGCAGTTCTTC
NA TRBJ2-5 TRBV28 NA CASTLYGTQYF TGTGCCAGCACCCTGTACGGGACCCAGTACTTC
NA TRBJ2-3 TRBV2 once CASSGRIILVLTSTDTQYF TGTGCCAGCAGCGGACGGATTATCTTAGTTCTTACTAGCACAGATACGCAGTATTTT
TRBD1 TRBJ1-2 TRBV7-9 NA CASSLVGGKGYTF TGTGCCAGCAGCTTAGTAGGGGGCAAGGGCTACACCTTC
TRBD1 TRBJ1-6 TRBV14 NA CASRTTGINSPLHF TGTGCCAGCAGGACGACAGGGATAAATTCACCCCTCCACTTT
NA TRBJ2-3 TRBV5-1 NA CASSPRGDLTDTQYF TGCGCCAGCAGCCCGCGGGGAGACCTCACAGATACGCAGTATTTT
TRBD1 TRBJ2-7 TRBV7-8 once CASSLASRDRTYEQYF TGTGCCAGCAGCTTAGCGAGCCGGGACAGGACGTACGAGCAGTACTTC
TRBD1 TRBJ1-1 TRBV19 NA CASRDGTGVMNTEAFF TGTGCCAGCCGCGACGGGACAGGAGTTATGAACACTGAAGCTTTCTTT
NA TRBJ2-5 TRBV6-6 NA CASSRTDFQETQYF TGTGCCAGCAGTCGGACAGACTTCCAAGAGACCCAGTACTTC
NA TRBJ2-6 TRBV12-5 NA CASAPTAGEGGSGANVLTF TGTGCTAGTGCCCCGACCGCAGGGGAGGGAGGCTCTGGGGCCAACGTCCTGACTTTC
TRBD1 TRBJ1-3 TRBV6-6 once CASSYRDRANTIYF TGTGCCAGCAGTTACCGGGACAGGGCAAACACCATATATTTT
TRBD2 TRBJ2-1 TRBV9 NA CASSVGLAGPYNEQFF TGTGCCAGCAGCGTTGGACTAGCGGGGCCCTACAATGAGCAGTTCTTC
TRBD2 TRBJ2-5 TRBV5-1 NA CASSFSGGAEETQYF TGCGCCAGCAGCTTTAGCGGGGGGGCAGAGGAGACCCAGTACTTC
TRBD1 TRBJ2-1 TRBV27 NA CASTIPGQGGNEQFF TGTGCCAGCACCATTCCGGGACAGGGGGGCAATGAGCAGTTCTTC
NA TRBJ1-1 TRBV11-3 NA CASSLGGKNTEAFF TGTGCCAGCAGCTTAGGCGGTAAGAACACTGAAGCTTTCTTT
NA TRBJ1-5 TRBV10-3 NA CAITPGDRQPQHF TGTGCCATCACTCCCGGGGATCGTCAGCCCCAGCATTTT
NA TRBJ1-1 TRBV5-6 once CASSLRGEAFF TGTGCCAGCAGCTTGCGCGGGGAAGCTTTCTTT
TRBD2 TRBJ2-5 TRBV6-1 NA CASIRLAGGAETQYF TGTGCCAGCATAAGACTAGCGGGGGGAGCAGAGACCCAGTACTTC
NA TRBJ1-1 TRBV27 NA CASGLKWGAREAFF TGTGCCAGCGGCTTGAAATGGGGGGCGCGGGAAGCTTTCTTT
TRBD1 TRBJ2-4 TRBV7-8 NA CASSPDRTLGNIQYF TGTGCCAGCAGCCCGGACAGGACGCTAGGAAACATTCAGTACTTC
TRBD1 TRBJ2-1 TRBV6-1 NA CASSVDRGSYNEQFF TGTGCCAGCAGTGTGGACAGGGGCTCCTACAATGAGCAGTTCTTC
NA TRBJ1-1 TRBV7-2 NA CASSPDTEAFF TGTGCCAGCAGCCCCGACACTGAAGCTTTCTTT